Detailed here is one T cell receptor beta chain. The data originate from a study of blood T cell repertoires in COVID-19. CDR3 length: 15 residues. V shed 0 bases and J shed 1 base, with 9 bases lying between them. CDR1 is KGHSH and CDR2 is LQKENI in the germline V gene. Using immunoSEQ multiplex PCR, the repertoire was profiled, and TCRdb retains in-frame clones only, with some absent. The sample consists of about 210,000 clones, 89% of them appearing once. The receptor was derived from a woman aged 40 to 55 with acute or convalescent COVID-19. The rearrangement links TRBV18 to TRBJ1-1, with TRBD1 as a possible D gene (5 bases). The sequenced sample consisted of peripheral blood. The CDR3 here is CASSPPQGRNTEAFF. CDR3 DNA sequence: TGTGCCAGCTCACCACCGCAGGGAAGGAACACTGAAGCTTTCTTT.